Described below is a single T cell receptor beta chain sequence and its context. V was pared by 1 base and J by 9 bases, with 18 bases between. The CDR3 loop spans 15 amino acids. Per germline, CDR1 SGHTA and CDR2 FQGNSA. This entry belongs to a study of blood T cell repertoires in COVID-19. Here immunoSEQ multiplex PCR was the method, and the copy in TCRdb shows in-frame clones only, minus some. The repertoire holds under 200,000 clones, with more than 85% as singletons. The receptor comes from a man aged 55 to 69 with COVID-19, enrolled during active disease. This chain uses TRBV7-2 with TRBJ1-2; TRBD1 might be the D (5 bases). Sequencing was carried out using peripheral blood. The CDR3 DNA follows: TGTGCCAGCAGCTTAGTGGTTGGCCAGGGTGAACGCTACACCTTC. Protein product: CASSLVVGQGERYTF.